The sequence of this T cell receptor beta chain was determined in a study of blood T cell repertoires in COVID-19. Study details: The samples span acute and convalescent COVID-19 from the United States, Italy and Spain. Nucleic acid was either cDNA or gDNA, and it came from T cells, B-cell-depleted T cells, or PBMCs.

V gave up 2 bases and J gave up 4 bases, with 11 bases separating them. Germline CDR1 is MNHEY and CDR2 is SMNVEV (reference sequence). The CDR3 loop spans 15 amino acids. In the original processing: Reference gene primer amplification in the assay estimated nucleated cell counts. Some clones are missing from TCRdb's copy, which holds only in-frame ones; the method was immunoSEQ multiplex PCR. D and trimming were read from the DNA, whereas the V and J calls and clone size are those reported in that table. The data show around 180,000 clones, 74% seen once. This chain connects TRBV27 to TRBJ1-4; D is undetermined. The sequenced material came from peripheral blood. The clonotype was recovered from a woman of 80 years or more with acute or convalescent COVID-19. The CDR3 protein is CASSLRTGDNEKLFF. The CDR3 coding sequence is TGTGCCAGCAGTTTACGTACGGGAGATAATGAAAAACTGTTTTTT.